The text below deals with one T cell receptor beta chain. The antigen remains undetermined. The record originates from a study of T cell responses to AZD1222 COVID-19 vaccine. Study-wide context: The study pooled second doses at about 4 or about 12 weeks. Study-level findings and limits: Sampled repertoires all dated from after the peak T cell response. Donors were chiefly white British, with a greater number of females, and clonal diversity was perhaps underestimated. Reportedly, nearly half the spike-specific TCRs target unmutated variant regions.

Germline V gene lookup returns CDR1 SGHRS and CDR2 YFSETQ. The CDR3 is 14 residues long. Between the trimmed V and J ends, which lost 1 base and 4 bases, there was a span of 11 bases. TCRdb's table, derived via immunoSEQ multiplex PCR, lists solely in-frame clones and lacks some. In the table there are under 150,000 clones, roughly 88% of which are singletons. The clonotype originates from an adult in good health. The V and J genes are TRBV5-1 and TRBJ1-2; the D is unclear. The specimen was peripheral blood, collected on day 0 of AZD1222 vaccination. CDR3 residues: CASSLRARSYGYTF. DNA for the CDR3: TGCGCCAGCAGCTTGAGGGCCCGGAGCTATGGCTACACCTTC.